Each of the 31 T cell receptor beta chains below was sequenced from the same sample in a study of vaccination and CD4 T cells after COVID-19. Cultured CD4+ T-cell DNA underwent Oncomine TCR Beta short-read sequencing. Researchers extracted genomic DNA from CD4+ T cells that had been cultured. TCRdb analysed the PCR reads with MiXCR anew, one entry per CDR3 protein. Of thousands of distinct CDR3 sequences in the sample, more than 25% were seen once. Specified treatment: roughly nine-day PBMC culture with coronavirus spike peptide pools or control peptides (ViraFEST assay). Harvesting of the unexposed donor's CD4+ T cells predated the COVID-19 pandemic (2011-2018). These receptors' antigens are unknown. Sequencing was carried out using CD4+ T cells from blood, cultured in vitro. These receptor sequences come from a human donor in good health.

The chain uses TRBV6-2 or TRBV6-3 and TRBJ1-5; D possibly corresponds to TRBD1 (5 bases). CDR3 size: 18 residues. CDR1 and CDR2 (germline): MNHEY, SVGEGT. Trimming pared 0 bases from V and 0 bases from J, leaving 15 bases between. The CDR3 DNA follows: TGTGCCAGCAGTTACTCGAGCAGGGCGGGATATAGCAATCAGCCCCAGCATTTT. Translation gives CASSYSSRAGYSNQPQHF.

CDR3 DNA sequence: TGTGCCAGCAGTTTTGTACTAGCGGGGGACGAGCAGTACTTC. Encoded protein: CASSFVLAGDEQYF. The chain couples TRBV28 to TRBJ2-7; 11 bases line up with TRBD2. Germline V CDR1 and CDR2: MDHEN, SYDVKM. This CDR3 region has 14 residues. V was pared by 3 bases and J by 5 bases, with 3 bases of the junction left unmatched.

This clonotype was counted a few times. V is TRBV19 and J is TRBJ2-6; D uncertain. Per germline, CDR1 LNHDA and CDR2 SQIVND (reference sequence). The CDR3 covers 13 residues. Trimming removed 8 bases from V and 0 bases from J, with 5 bases in between. CDR3 in DNA: TGTGCCAGTTGCCACTCTGGGGCCAACGTCCTGACTTTC. It encodes CASCHSGANVLTF. The variable domain in full, with the rest retrieved from reference TRBV19 and TRBJ2-6, is DGGITQSPKYLFRKEGQNVTLSCEQNLNHDAMYWYRQDPGQGLRLIYYSQIVNDFQKGDIAEGYSVSREKKESFPLTVTSAQKNPTAFYLCASCHSGANVLTFGAGSRLTVL.

This clonotype was observed a few times. The V gene is TRBV20-1, the J gene TRBJ2-3; D unclear. Trimming left V 2 bases short and J 4 bases short, with 7 bases between. The germline gives CDR1 DFQATT, CDR2 SNEGSKA (reference sequence). There are 12 residues in the CDR3. The CDR3 coding sequence is TGCAGTGCTAGACCCCCTGCAGATACGCAGTATTTT. This encodes CSARPPADTQYF.

This clonotype was counted a few times. The chain employs TRBV6-2 or TRBV6-3 and TRBJ2-7; D is unresolved. From germline, CDR1 is MNHEY and CDR2 SVGEGT. The CDR3 spans 13 residues. V was shortened by 3 bases and J by 1 base, with 7 bases between the two germline ends. CDR3 coding DNA: TGTGCCAGCAGTTATTTGTTGTCCTACGAGCAGTACTTC. Its protein product is CASSYLLSYEQYF.

A single count supports this clonotype. V gene TRBV27 combines with J gene TRBJ2-1, with D unresolved. The CDR3 extends over 13 amino acids. V shed 5 bases and J shed 6 bases, with 11 bases lying between them. From germline, CDR1 is MNHEY and CDR2 SMNVEV (reference sequence). The CDR3 loop is CASSPALLNEQFF. As DNA, the CDR3 is TGTGCCAGCAGTCCTGCCCTCCTCAATGAGCAGTTCTTC.

As DNA, the CDR3 is TGTGCCAGCAGCCAAGATTGGGTCACCGAGCAGTACTTC. Amino acid sequence: CASSQDWVTEQYF. This chain uses TRBV4-2 with TRBJ2-7; D unclear. V lost 0 bases and J 6 bases, leaving 9 bases between the germline ends. Germline assignment: CDR1 LGHNA and CDR2 YNFKEQ. The length of the CDR3 is 13 residues.

The V call is TRBV5-1, the J call TRBJ1-1; D is possibly TRBD1 (5 bases). The CDR3 totals 14 residues. Trimming left V 0 bases short and J 6 bases short, with 12 bases between. Germline-derived CDR1 and CDR2 are SGHRS and YFSETQ. The CDR3 DNA reads TGCGCCAGCAGCTTGGAGCGGGACGCGTCTGAAGCTTTCTTT. Its translation is CASSLERDASEAFF.

This clonotype was observed a few times. J is TRBJ2-7 and V is TRBV6-2 or TRBV6-3; 9 nucleotides match TRBD1. Germline CDR1 MNHEY, CDR2 SVGEGT. The V gene end was trimmed by 4 bases and the J gene end by 4 bases; junction bases not matched to a gene: 14. The CDR3 has 17 residues. CDR3 protein: CASSFGQGSTPTYEQYF. In nucleotides, the CDR3 is TGTGCCAGCAGTTTCGGACAGGGGTCCACTCCCACTTACGAGCAGTACTTC.

The sample holds a few counts of this clonotype. The gene calls are TRBV5-1 and TRBJ2-7, with 9 bases identical to TRBD1. Trimming removed 0 bases from V and 4 bases from J; junction bases left unmatched: 5. In germline, CDR1 is SGHRS, CDR2 YFSETQ. CDR3 length equals 15 residues. Here the CDR3 reads CASSLGGQGTYEQYF. The CDR3 DNA sequence: TGCGCCAGCAGCTTGGGGGGACAGGGAACATACGAGCAGTACTTC.

This CDR3 reads CSVEVELLTDTQYF. DNA for the CDR3: TGCAGCGTTGAAGTGGAACTGCTCACAGATACGCAGTATTTT. The chain recombines TRBV29-1 with TRBJ2-3; D remains unclear. V dropped 1 base and J dropped 2 bases, with 10 bases sitting between them. Germline V lookup: CDR1 SQVTM, CDR2 ANQGSEA. The CDR3 spans 14 residues.

In DNA form, the CDR3 reads TGTGCCAGCAGCCTACAGGGGGACACTGAAGCTTTCTTT. Amino acid sequence: CASSLQGDTEAFF. This sequence joins TRBV7-9 and TRBJ1-1; 8 nucleotides line up with TRBD1. The CDR3 length is 13 residues. Germline CDR1 is SEHNR and CDR2 is FQNEAQ (reference sequence). V lost 5 bases, J lost 3 bases, and 2 bases stayed unmatched.

This clonotype came up a few times. The V and J genes are TRBV7-2 and TRBJ2-3; D gene ambiguous. This CDR3 has 16 residues. Germline V CDR1 and CDR2: SGHTA, FQGNSA. The ends were cut back, 2 bases at V and 1 base at J, with 13 bases in the middle. The CDR3 sequence is CASSLPLDPRTDTQYF. In DNA form, the CDR3 reads TGTGCCAGCAGCTTACCCCTGGATCCACGCACAGATACGCAGTATTTT.

This clonotype was found a few times. The chain employs TRBV20-1 and TRBJ2-3, with D possibly being TRBD1 (7 bases). Trimming took off 1 base at V and 3 bases at J, with 17 bases between the two ends. This CDR3 has 16 residues. Germline V lookup: CDR1 DFQATT, CDR2 SNEGSKA (reference sequence). The chain's CDR3 is CSARARGEAPTDTQYF. The CDR3 region has the DNA TGCAGTGCTAGAGCCAGGGGGGAGGCCCCGACAGATACGCAGTATTTT.

This clonotype appeared a few times. The chain is built from TRBV25-1 and TRBJ2-7; 8 bases agree with TRBD2. The V gene's germline CDR1 is MGHDK and CDR2 SYGVNS. J was trimmed by 0 bases and V by 6 bases; bases with no gene match: 13. The CDR3 is 17 residues long. The CDR3 sequence: CASSPASGRSGSYEQYF. CDR3 in DNA: TGTGCCAGCAGCCCCGCGAGCGGGAGATCGGGCTCCTACGAGCAGTACTTC.

This clonotype was detected a few times. The V gene is TRBV20-1, the J gene TRBJ2-1, with a tentative D call TRBD2 (6 bases). This CDR3 is 12 amino acids long. V lost 4 bases and J lost 7, with 11 bases in between. From germline, CDR1 is DFQATT and CDR2 SNEGSKA (reference sequence). The CDR3, as DNA: TGCAGTGCTATCTTACGGGGGAATGAGCAGTTCTTC. This codes for CSAILRGNEQFF.

The chain's CDR3 is CASSLVGTIIPYEQYF. CDR3 nucleotide sequence: TGTGCCAGCAGCTTAGTCGGGACTATTATACCCTACGAGCAGTACTTC. The V and J genes are TRBV7-8 and TRBJ2-7, with 7 bases fitting TRBD2. Germline CDR1 and CDR2: SGHVS and FQNEAQ. The CDR3 is 16 residues long. V lost 1 base, J lost 2 bases, and 8 bases stayed unmatched.

The CDR3: CASSDGRTTQYF. CDR3 DNA sequence: TGTGCCAGCAGTGACGGACGAACTACGCAGTATTTT. V and J are TRBV11-3 and TRBJ2-3; no reliable D call. V dropped 6 bases and J dropped 8 bases, with 12 bases sitting between them. This CDR3 is 12 amino acids long. Germline CDR1 reads SGHNT; CDR2 reads YENEEA. The full variable domain, with the rest looked up from reference TRBV11-3 and TRBJ2-3, is EAGVVQSPRYKIIEKKQPVAFWCNPISGHNTLYWYLQNLGQGPELLIRYENEEAVDDSQLPKDRFSAERLKGVDSTLKIQPAELGDSAVYLCASSDGRTTQYFGPGTRLTVL.

This chain joins TRBV7-9 and TRBJ2-7; no reliable D call. There are 14 residues in the CDR3. In germline, CDR1 is SEHNR, CDR2 FQNEAQ (reference sequence). Trimming took off 2 bases at V and 2 bases at J, with 10 bases between the two ends. CDR3 in amino acids: CASSLLVPPYEQYF. The CDR3 DNA is TGTGCCAGCAGCTTATTGGTCCCACCCTACGAGCAGTACTTC.

This sequence joins TRBV6-2 or TRBV6-3 and TRBJ1-2, with 7 bases lining up with TRBD1. V shed 4 bases, J shed 8 bases, and the junction held 4 bases outside the gene matches. CDR1 MNHEY and CDR2 SVGEGT come from the germline V gene. This CDR3 has 12 amino acids. The CDR3 loop is CASSSGTVGYTF. DNA for the CDR3: TGTGCCAGCAGTTCCGGGACAGTCGGCTACACCTTC.

The chain links TRBV5-4 to TRBJ2-1; the D gene is possibly TRBD2 (7 bases). There are 13 residues in the CDR3. Trimming left V 3 bases short and J 15 bases short, with 19 bases between. Germline assignment: CDR1 SGHNT and CDR2 YYREEE (reference sequence). CDR3 loop: CASSYQGRPGGFF. DNA of the CDR3: TGTGCCAGCAGCTACCAGGGGCGGCCGGGAGGGTTCTTC.

This clonotype was seen a few times. The chain employs TRBV2 and TRBJ1-5, with D unresolved. The CDR3 loop spans 15 amino acids. Per the germline V gene, CDR1 is SNHLY and CDR2 is FYNNEI. V was cut by 7 bases and J by 3 bases, with 16 bases left in between. The CDR3 here is CASKEGLPFNQPQHF. The CDR3 nucleotides read TGTGCCAGCAAAGAGGGATTACCCTTCAATCAGCCCCAGCATTTT. Complete variable domain (other parts from reference TRBV2 and TRBJ1-5): EPEVTQTPSHQVTQMGQEVILRCVPISNHLYFYWYRQILGQKVEFLVSFYNNEISEKSEIFDDQFSVERPDGSNFTLKIRSTKLEDSAMYFCASKEGLPFNQPQHFGDGTRLSIL.

Only a few counts were recorded for this clonotype. The rearrangement joins TRBV20-1 to TRBJ2-3, with 10 bases fitting TRBD2. This CDR3 region has 15 residues. Per the germline V gene, CDR1 is DFQATT and CDR2 is SNEGSKA (reference sequence). The junction had 5 bases not matched to a gene; V was cut back by 4 bases and J by 1 base. The CDR3 loop reads CSATGGTSGTDTQYF. The CDR3 nucleotides read TGCAGTGCTACCGGGGGGACTAGCGGCACAGATACGCAGTATTTT.

This clonotype was seen more than once but under ten times. The chain is built from TRBV29-1 and TRBJ1-5, with D perhaps matching TRBD1 (5 bases). From germline, CDR1 is SQVTM and CDR2 ANQGSEA. This CDR3 region has 15 residues. V was pared by 7 bases and J by 2 bases, with 18 bases between. CDR3 in DNA: TGCAGCGCTACGACTACCGGGACCCGCAATCAGCCCCAGCATTTT. Residues: CSATTTGTRNQPQHF.

CDR3: CASSYRPSTGAYEQYF. Here the CDR3 DNA reads TGTGCCAGCAGTTACCGGCCATCGACGGGGGCTTACGAGCAGTACTTC. The V gene is TRBV6-2 or TRBV6-3, the J gene TRBJ2-7; the D call may be TRBD1 or TRBD2 (6 bases each). This CDR3 is built from 16 residues. Trimming removed 2 bases at V and 4 bases at J, with 18 bases between. Germline CDR1 is MNHEY and CDR2 is SVGEGT.

This chain uses TRBV9 with TRBJ2-7; D is unclear. The V gene lost 0 bases and the J gene lost 5 bases, with 12 bases spanning the gap. This CDR3 is 14 amino acids long. Germline CDR1 SGDLS, CDR2 YYNGEE. The CDR3 bases are TGTGCCAGCAGCGTAGCCGAACCACCCGACGAGCAGTACTTC. It encodes CASSVAEPPDEQYF. Filled out from reference TRBV9 and TRBJ2-7, the complete variable domain reads DSGVTQTPKHLITATGQRVTLRCSPRSGDLSVYWYQQSLDQGLQFLIQYYNGEERAKGNILERFSAQQFPDLHSELNLSSLELGDSALYFCASSVAEPPDEQYFGPGTRLTVT.

This clonotype was seen a handful of times. The chain uses TRBV29-1 and TRBJ2-3, with D perhaps TRBD2 (5 bases). CDR3 length: 14 residues. Germline CDR1 and CDR2: SQVTM and ANQGSEA. The CDR3 is CSVRGWAGLDTQYF. The CDR3 coding sequence is TGCAGTGTCCGCGGGTGGGCTGGTTTAGATACGCAGTATTTT.

This clonotype was observed a handful of times. The chain is built from TRBV21-1 and TRBJ2-7; TRBD1 is taken as the D call from the table, unchecked against the DNA. TRBV21-1 has pseudogene status. This CDR3 is 15 amino acids long. The CDR3 DNA is TGTGCCAGCAGCAAATCAGGGGCACCCTCCTACGAGCAGTACTTC. Amino acid sequence: CASSKSGAPSYEQYF.

The rearrangement links TRBV18 to TRBJ2-3; TRBD1 agrees at 9 bases. CDR1 and CDR2 from the germline V gene are KGHSH and LQKENI. The CDR3 consists of 17 residues. J gave up 2 bases and V 3 bases, and 9 bases lay outside the gene matches. The CDR3 sequence is CASSPLRQGGTTDTQYF. The CDR3 nucleotides are TGTGCCAGCTCACCCCTCAGACAGGGGGGGACCACAGATACGCAGTATTTT.

This chain joins TRBV28 and TRBJ1-5; 9 bases align to TRBD1. V lost 6 bases and J lost 5; bases outside the gene matches: 11. Germline V lookup: CDR1 MDHEN, CDR2 SYDVKM. The CDR3 extends over 16 amino acids. The CDR3 DNA is TGTGCCAGCAGCTCCTCCGGGACAGGGAGGCATCAGCCCCAGCATTTT. Translating it yields CASSSSGTGRHQPQHF.

This clonotype was seen only a few times. This chain connects TRBV7-3 to TRBJ2-3; D remains unclear. V lost 5 bases to trimming and J lost 3 bases, with 9 bases between them. The germline gives CDR1 SGHTA, CDR2 FQGTGA. This CDR3 has 13 residues. For the CDR3, the DNA is TGTGCCAGCAGCCGTGTTGGGACAGATACGCAGTATTTT. Translation gives CASSRVGTDTQYF. Variable domain in full (rest from reference TRBV7-3 and TRBJ2-3): GAGVSQTPSNKVTEKGKYVELRCDPISGHTALYWYRQSLGQGPEFLIYFQGTGAADDSGLPNDRFFAVRPEGSVSTLKIQRTERGDSAVYLCASSRVGTDTQYFGPGTRLTVL.